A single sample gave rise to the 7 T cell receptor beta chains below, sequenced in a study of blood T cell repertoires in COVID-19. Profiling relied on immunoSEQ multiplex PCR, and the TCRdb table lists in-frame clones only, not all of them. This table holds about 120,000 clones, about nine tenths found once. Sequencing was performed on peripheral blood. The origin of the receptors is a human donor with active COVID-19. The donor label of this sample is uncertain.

DNA for the CDR3: TGTGCCAGCAGTCGACGCCTTCAGGGGGCCGGAACAGATACGCAGTATTTT. Protein product: CASSRRLQGAGTDTQYF. This chain connects TRBV6-6 to TRBJ2-3, with 8 positions matching TRBD1. Germline lookup yields CDR1 MNHNY and CDR2 SVGAGI (reference sequence). This CDR3 is built from 17 residues. The V gene end was trimmed by 5 bases and the J gene end by 3 bases; junction bases not matched to a gene: 13.

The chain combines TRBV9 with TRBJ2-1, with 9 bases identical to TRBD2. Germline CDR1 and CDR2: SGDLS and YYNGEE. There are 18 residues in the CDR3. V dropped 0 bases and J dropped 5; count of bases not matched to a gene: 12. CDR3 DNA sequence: TGTGCCAGCAGCGTAGCTGGGGGCGGGGGGGCCCTCGACAATGAGCAGTTCTTC. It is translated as CASSVAGGGGALDNEQFF.

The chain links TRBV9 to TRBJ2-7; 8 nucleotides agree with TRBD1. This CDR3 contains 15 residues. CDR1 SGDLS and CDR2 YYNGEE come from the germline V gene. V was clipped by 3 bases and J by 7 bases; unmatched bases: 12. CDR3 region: CASSAVPQGAGEQYF. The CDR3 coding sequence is TGTGCCAGCAGCGCCGTCCCCCAGGGGGCGGGGGAGCAGTACTTC.

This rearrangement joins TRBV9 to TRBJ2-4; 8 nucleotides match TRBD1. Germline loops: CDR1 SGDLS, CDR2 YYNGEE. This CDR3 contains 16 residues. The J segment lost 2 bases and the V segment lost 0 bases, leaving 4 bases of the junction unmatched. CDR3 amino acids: CASSVGTGMTKNIQYF. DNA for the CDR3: TGTGCCAGCAGCGTAGGGACAGGGATGACCAAAAACATTCAGTACTTC.

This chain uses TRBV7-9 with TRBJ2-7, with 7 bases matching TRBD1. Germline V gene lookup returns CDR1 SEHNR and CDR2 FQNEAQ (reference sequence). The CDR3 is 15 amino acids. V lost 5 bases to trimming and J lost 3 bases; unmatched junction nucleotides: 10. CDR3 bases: TGTGCCAGCAGCAGCGCCCCCGGACAGGTCTACGAGCAGTACTTC. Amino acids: CASSSAPGQVYEQYF. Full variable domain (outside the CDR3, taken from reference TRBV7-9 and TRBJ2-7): DTGVSQNPRHKITKRGQNVTFRCDPISEHNRLYWYRQTLGQGPEFLTYFQNEAQLEKSRLLSDRFSAERPKGSFSTLEIQRTEQGDSAMYLCASSSAPGQVYEQYFGPGTRLTVT.

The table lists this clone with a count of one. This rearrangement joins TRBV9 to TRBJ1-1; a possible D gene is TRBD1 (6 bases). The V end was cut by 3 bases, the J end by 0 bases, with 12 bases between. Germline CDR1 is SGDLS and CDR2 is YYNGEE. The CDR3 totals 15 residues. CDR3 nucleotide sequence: TGTGCCAGCAGCGCAAGGGGACATATGAACACTGAAGCTTTCTTT. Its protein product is CASSARGHMNTEAFF.

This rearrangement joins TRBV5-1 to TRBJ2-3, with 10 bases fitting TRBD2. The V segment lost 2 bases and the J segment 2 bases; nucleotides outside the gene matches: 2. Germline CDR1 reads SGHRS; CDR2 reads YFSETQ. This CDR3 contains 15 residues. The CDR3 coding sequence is TGCGCCAGCAGCTTAAGCGGGGGGGACACAGATACGCAGTATTTT. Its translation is CASSLSGGDTDTQYF. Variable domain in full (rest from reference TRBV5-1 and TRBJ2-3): KAGVTQTPRYLIKTRGQQVTLSCSPISGHRSVSWYQQTPGQGLQFLFEYFSETQRNKGNFPGRFSGRQFSNSRSEMNVSTLELGDSALYLCASSLSGGDTDTQYFGPGTRLTVL.